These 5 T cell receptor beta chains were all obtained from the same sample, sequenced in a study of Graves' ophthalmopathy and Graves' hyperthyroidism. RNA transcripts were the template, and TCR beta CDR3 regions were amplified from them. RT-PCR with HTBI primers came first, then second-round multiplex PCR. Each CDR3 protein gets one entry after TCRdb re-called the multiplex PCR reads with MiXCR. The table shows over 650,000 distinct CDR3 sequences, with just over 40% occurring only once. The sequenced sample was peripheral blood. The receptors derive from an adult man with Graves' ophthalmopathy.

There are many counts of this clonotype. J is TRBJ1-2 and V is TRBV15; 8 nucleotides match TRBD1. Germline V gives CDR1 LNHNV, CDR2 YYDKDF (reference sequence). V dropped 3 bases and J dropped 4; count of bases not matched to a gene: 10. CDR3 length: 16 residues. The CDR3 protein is CATSSIYGDRTYGYTF. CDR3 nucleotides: TGTGCCACCAGCAGCATTTACGGGGACAGGACCTATGGCTACACCTTC.

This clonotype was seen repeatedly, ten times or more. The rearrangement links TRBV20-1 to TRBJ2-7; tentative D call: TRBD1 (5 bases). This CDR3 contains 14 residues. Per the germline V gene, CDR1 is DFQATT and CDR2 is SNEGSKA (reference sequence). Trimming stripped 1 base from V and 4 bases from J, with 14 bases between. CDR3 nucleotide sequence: TGCAGTGCTAGAGTAGACAGACCGGCTTACGAGCAGTACTTC. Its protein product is CSARVDRPAYEQYF.

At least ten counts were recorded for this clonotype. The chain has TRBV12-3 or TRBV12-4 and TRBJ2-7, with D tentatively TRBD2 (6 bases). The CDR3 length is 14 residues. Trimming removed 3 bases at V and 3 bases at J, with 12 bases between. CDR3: CASSFRRGHYEQYF. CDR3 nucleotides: TGTGCCAGCAGTTTCCGGCGGGGTCACTACGAGCAGTACTTC.

The CDR3 loop reads CATSDPRGTDTQYF. In nucleotides, the CDR3 is TGTGCCACCAGTGACCCTCGGGGCACAGATACGCAGTATTTT. V is TRBV24-1 and J is TRBJ2-3; D call uncertain. This CDR3 has 14 amino acids. The V end was cut by 4 bases, the J end by 1 base, with 8 bases between. CDR1 KGHDR and CDR2 SFDVKD come from the germline V gene.

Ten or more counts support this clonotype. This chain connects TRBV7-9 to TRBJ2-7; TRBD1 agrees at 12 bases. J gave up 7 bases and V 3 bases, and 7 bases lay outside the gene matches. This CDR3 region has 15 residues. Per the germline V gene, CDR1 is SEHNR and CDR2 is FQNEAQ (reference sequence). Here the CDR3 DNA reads TGTGCCAGCAGCTTTGACTGGGACAGGGGGCTTGAGCAGTACTTC. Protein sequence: CASSFDWDRGLEQYF. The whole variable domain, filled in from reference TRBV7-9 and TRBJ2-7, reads DTGVSQNPRHKITKRGQNVTFRCDPISEHNRLYWYRQTLGQGPEFLTYFQNEAQLEKSRLLSDRFSAERPKGSFSTLEIQRTEQGDSAMYLCASSFDWDRGLEQYFGPGTRLTVT.